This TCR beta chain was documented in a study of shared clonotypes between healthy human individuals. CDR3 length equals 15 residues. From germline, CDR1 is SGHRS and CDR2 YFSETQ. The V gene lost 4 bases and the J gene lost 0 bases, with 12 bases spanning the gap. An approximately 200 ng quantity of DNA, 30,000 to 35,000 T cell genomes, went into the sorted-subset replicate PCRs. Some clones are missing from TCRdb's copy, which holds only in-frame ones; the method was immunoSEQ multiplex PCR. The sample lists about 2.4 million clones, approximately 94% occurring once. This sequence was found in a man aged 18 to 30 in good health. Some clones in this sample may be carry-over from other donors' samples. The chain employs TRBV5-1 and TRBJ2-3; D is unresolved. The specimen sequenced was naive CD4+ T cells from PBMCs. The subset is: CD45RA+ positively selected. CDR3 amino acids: CASSVYLTSTDTQYF. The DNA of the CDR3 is TGCGCCAGCAGCGTCTACCTAACTAGCACAGATACGCAGTATTTT.